These T cell receptor beta chains were read from a single sample in a study of CD8 T cells in ankylosing spondylitis. TCRdb independently ran MiXCR on the 5' RACE reads; one entry per CDR3 protein. Found here are about 180,000 distinct CDR3 sequences, just over 9.5% of them singletons; the top ten hold about 15%. Material for sequencing was blood, either unsorted or a sorted T cell fraction (not recorded which). The receptors were sampled from a female donor with ankylosing spondylitis or in good health (not recorded which). Each CDR3 is given with its conserved first and last residue. Each record gives: CDR3 protein, CDR3 DNA, clone size, V gene, J gene, D gene. A D gene is named only where the DNA matches it firmly. Rows may omit the clone size; those that give it use once, few, many or a size class.

CDR3aa: CASSLNPRNTIYF
CDR3nt: TGTGCCAGCAGCTTAAACCCTAGGAACACCATATATTTT
abundance: many
v_gene: TRBV7-9
j_gene: TRBJ1-3
d_gene: NA

CDR3aa: CASSQGRTDGNTIYF
CDR3nt: TGCGCCAGCAGCCAAGGTCGGACAGATGGAAACACCATATATTTT
abundance: NA
v_gene: TRBV4-3
j_gene: TRBJ1-3
d_gene: NA

CDR3aa: CSVRAGSNQPQHF
CDR3nt: TGCAGCGTTAGGGCGGGGAGCAATCAGCCCCAGCATTTT
abundance: few
v_gene: TRBV29-1
j_gene: TRBJ1-5
d_gene: NA

CDR3aa: CSVADSWKTQYF
CDR3nt: TGCAGCGTTGCCGACAGCTGGAAGACCCAGTACTTC
abundance: many
v_gene: TRBV29-1
j_gene: TRBJ2-5
d_gene: NA

CDR3aa: CASSLDGQGSYEQYF
CDR3nt: TGTGCCAGCAGTTTAGACGGACAGGGGTCCTACGAGCAGTACTTC
abundance: few
v_gene: TRBV27
j_gene: TRBJ2-7
d_gene: TRBD1

CDR3aa: CSARVNEGQDANQPQHF
CDR3nt: TGCAGTGCTAGAGTTAACGAAGGGCAGGACGCCAATCAGCCCCAGCATTTT
abundance: few
v_gene: TRBV20-1
j_gene: TRBJ1-5
d_gene: NA

CDR3aa: CASAEVYQETQYF
CDR3nt: TGTGCCAGCGCTGAGGTGTACCAAGAGACCCAGTACTTC
abundance: many
v_gene: TRBV12-3/TRBV12-4
j_gene: TRBJ2-5
d_gene: NA

CDR3aa: CASSLRTGDEQYF
CDR3nt: TGTGCCAGCAGCCTCCGGACAGGAGACGAGCAGTACTTC
abundance: NA
v_gene: TRBV7-8
j_gene: TRBJ2-7
d_gene: TRBD1

CDR3aa: CASSFDSNIQYF
CDR3nt: TGTGCCAGCAGCTTCGACAGCAATATTCAGTACTTC
abundance: NA
v_gene: TRBV5-6
j_gene: TRBJ2-4
d_gene: NA

CDR3aa: CAAETGGEYEQYF
CDR3nt: TGTGCCGCCGAGACAGGGGGGGAATACGAGCAGTACTTC
abundance: NA
v_gene: TRBV6-1
j_gene: TRBJ2-7
d_gene: TRBD1

CDR3aa: CASSQDGNFGELFF
CDR3nt: TGCGCCAGCAGCCAAGACGGGAATTTCGGGGAGCTGTTTTTT
abundance: few
v_gene: TRBV4-1
j_gene: TRBJ2-2
d_gene: NA

CDR3aa: CASRTRTSGSSGANVLTF
CDR3nt: TGTGCCAGCCGCACCCGGACTAGCGGGAGTTCTGGGGCCAACGTCCTGACTTTC
abundance: NA
v_gene: TRBV2
j_gene: TRBJ2-6
d_gene: TRBD2

CDR3aa: CASSYGQVADTQYF
CDR3nt: TGTGCCAGCAGCTACGGACAGGTGGCAGATACGCAGTATTTT
abundance: NA
v_gene: TRBV7-9
j_gene: TRBJ2-3
d_gene: TRBD1

CDR3aa: CASSLSRDGAYEQYF
CDR3nt: TGTGCCAGCAGCTTATCCCGGGACGGAGCCTACGAGCAGTACTTC
abundance: few
v_gene: TRBV7-2
j_gene: TRBJ2-7
d_gene: NA

CDR3aa: CASSVRTSYEQYF
CDR3nt: TGTGCCAGCAGTGTAAGGACTTCTTACGAGCAGTACTTC
abundance: few
v_gene: TRBV6-1
j_gene: TRBJ2-7
d_gene: NA

CDR3aa: CASSLGENTGELFF
CDR3nt: TGTGCCAGCAGCTTGGGGGAAAACACCGGGGAGCTGTTTTTT
abundance: NA
v_gene: TRBV7-6
j_gene: TRBJ2-2
d_gene: NA

CDR3aa: CASSQERQSSYEQYF
CDR3nt: TGTGCCAGCAGCCAAGAACGTCAGAGCTCCTACGAGCAGTACTTC
abundance: NA
v_gene: TRBV4-2
j_gene: TRBJ2-7
d_gene: NA

CDR3aa: CASSSGTSGGTDTQYF
CDR3nt: TGTGCCAGCAGCTCCGGGACTAGCGGCGGCACAGATACGCAGTATTTT
abundance: few
v_gene: TRBV5-8
j_gene: TRBJ2-3
d_gene: TRBD2

CDR3aa: CSARDFRSTNEQFF
CDR3nt: TGCAGTGCTAGAGATTTCAGGAGCACAAATGAGCAGTTCTTC
abundance: few
v_gene: TRBV20-1
j_gene: TRBJ2-1
d_gene: NA

CDR3aa: CSARGDTGGRSPLHF
CDR3nt: TGCAGTGCTAGAGGGGATACAGGGGGGCGTTCACCCCTCCACTTT
abundance: NA
v_gene: TRBV20-1
j_gene: TRBJ1-6
d_gene: TRBD1

CDR3aa: CASSDRGAYEQYF
CDR3nt: TGTGCCAGCAGCGACAGGGGGGCCTACGAGCAGTACTTC
abundance: once
v_gene: TRBV13
j_gene: TRBJ2-7
d_gene: TRBD1

CDR3aa: CATSEGDGANVLTF
CDR3nt: TGTGCCACCAGTGAAGGGGACGGGGCCAACGTCCTGACTTTC
abundance: few
v_gene: TRBV24-1
j_gene: TRBJ2-6
d_gene: NA

CDR3aa: CASSGLAGGHNEQFF
CDR3nt: TGTGCCAGCAGCGGACTAGCGGGAGGCCACAATGAGCAGTTCTTC
abundance: many
v_gene: TRBV7-9
j_gene: TRBJ2-1
d_gene: TRBD2

CDR3aa: CASSSGQGLNTEAFF
CDR3nt: TGTGCCAGCAGCTCCGGACAGGGATTAAACACTGAAGCTTTCTTT
abundance: few
v_gene: TRBV4-2
j_gene: TRBJ1-1
d_gene: TRBD1

CDR3aa: CATSRDILAPNTQYF
CDR3nt: TGTGCCACCAGCAGAGATATACTAGCCCCCAATACGCAGTATTTT
abundance: many
v_gene: TRBV15
j_gene: TRBJ2-3
d_gene: NA

CDR3aa: CASSYFTGRGGELFF
CDR3nt: TGTGCCAGCAGTTACTTCACAGGGCGCGGCGGGGAGCTGTTTTTT
abundance: NA
v_gene: TRBV6-5
j_gene: TRBJ2-2
d_gene: NA

CDR3aa: CASSSHGFGDTF
CDR3nt: TGTGCCAGCAGCTCTCACGGCTTCGGGGACACCTTC
abundance: few
v_gene: TRBV5-4
j_gene: TRBJ2-4
d_gene: NA

CDR3aa: CAFGLYGGPTAYGYTF
CDR3nt: TGTGCCTTTGGCCTTTATGGAGGGCCAACCGCCTATGGCTACACCTTC
abundance: NA
v_gene: TRBV30
j_gene: TRBJ1-2
d_gene: NA

CDR3aa: CASSLAEQNYEQYF
CDR3nt: TGTGCCAGCAGCTTAGCGGAGCAGAACTACGAGCAGTACTTC
abundance: many
v_gene: TRBV13
j_gene: TRBJ2-7
d_gene: NA

CDR3aa: CASGEGGADYYGYTF
CDR3nt: TGTGCCAGCGGGGAAGGGGGCGCCGACTACTATGGCTACACCTTC
abundance: NA
v_gene: TRBV28
j_gene: TRBJ1-2
d_gene: TRBD1

CDR3aa: CASSAGTRVPNEQFF
CDR3nt: TGTGCCAGCAGTGCCGGGACTAGAGTTCCCAATGAGCAGTTCTTC
abundance: many
v_gene: TRBV12-3/TRBV12-4
j_gene: TRBJ2-1
d_gene: TRBD2

CDR3aa: CASSFSPSNNEQFF
CDR3nt: TGTGCCAGCAGTTTTTCCCCATCCAACAATGAGCAGTTCTTC
abundance: NA
v_gene: TRBV27
j_gene: TRBJ2-1
d_gene: NA

CDR3aa: CSARGQPYYEQYF
CDR3nt: TGCAGTGCTAGGGGGCAGCCTTACTACGAGCAGTACTTC
abundance: NA
v_gene: TRBV20-1
j_gene: TRBJ2-7
d_gene: NA

CDR3aa: CATSDFNVLTQYF
CDR3nt: TGTGCCACCAGTGATTTTAACGTCTTAACGCAGTATTTT
abundance: NA
v_gene: TRBV24-1
j_gene: TRBJ2-3
d_gene: NA

CDR3aa: CASSTGTSGTPDTQYF
CDR3nt: TGCGCCAGCAGCACGGGGACTAGCGGTACCCCAGATACGCAGTATTTT
abundance: few
v_gene: TRBV5-1
j_gene: TRBJ2-3
d_gene: TRBD2

CDR3aa: CASSQVTSGALRTQFF
CDR3nt: TGTGCCAGCAGCCAAGTCACTAGCGGGGCCCTTCGGACGCAGTTCTTC
abundance: NA
v_gene: TRBV3-1
j_gene: TRBJ2-1
d_gene: TRBD2

CDR3aa: CASSESDGEETQYF
CDR3nt: TGTGCCAGCAGTGAATCTGACGGGGAAGAGACCCAGTACTTC
abundance: few
v_gene: TRBV25-1
j_gene: TRBJ2-5
d_gene: NA